The 28 T cell receptor beta chains below were found in one sample sequenced in a study of vaccination effects on CD4 cells after COVID-19 (dated by TCRdb to between 2021 and 2023). Antigen specificity for these receptors is unknown. After less than 13 days of culture, CD4+ T cells were isolated with the EasySep CD4+ T cell isolation kit. Library preparation was by the immunoSEQ multiplex PCR assay. The table comes from immuneACCESS by way of TCRdb, which keeps in-frame sequences with V and J called. Part of the clones is missing from these tables; in studies checked, under half for an unresolved V gene and the rest for unknown reasons. The sample table lists more than 30,000 clones, approximately 74% of them with a count of one. The top ten clones comprise about 2.9% of the sample. Sequenced material: CD4+ T cells from PBMCs cultured without peptide, taken before COVID-19 vaccination. These receptor sequences come from a human donor who received a COVID-19 vaccine.

V usage is TRBV7-9 and J usage is TRBJ1-1; tentative D call: TRBD1 (6 bases). CDR3 length: 14 amino acids. Between the trimmed V and J ends, which lost 3 bases and 7 bases, there was a span of 15 bases. The germline CDR1 and CDR2 sequences are SEHNR and FQNEAQ (reference sequence). CDR3: CASSFLGGGGEAFF. DNA of the CDR3: TGTGCCAGCAGCTTCCTCGGGGGGGGCGGTGAAGCTTTCTTT.

The rearrangement joins TRBV6-5 to TRBJ1-1; possible D gene TRBD1, 6 bases. Germline V gene lookup returns CDR1 MNHEY and CDR2 SVGAGI. The length of the CDR3 is 13 residues. Trimming pared 11 bases from V and 1 base from J, leaving 14 bases between. CDR3 protein: CAGTDRKNTEAFF. The CDR3, as DNA: TGTGCCGGGACGGACAGAAAGAACACTGAAGCTTTCTTT.

The chain is built from TRBV6-6 and TRBJ1-2; D perhaps matches TRBD1 (5 bases). The germline V and J ends were trimmed by 5 bases and 4 bases, with 11 bases remaining between them. The CDR3 extends over 13 amino acids. Germline assignment: CDR1 MNHNY and CDR2 SVGAGI (reference sequence). CDR3 coding DNA: TGTGCCAGCAGTGGGGCGTCGAGCTATGGCTACACCTTC. It specifies CASSGASSYGYTF.

In its sample, this clone was seen once. V and J are TRBV6-6 and TRBJ2-6; 9 nucleotides match TRBD1. Germline CDR1 and CDR2: MNHNY and SVGAGI (reference sequence). The CDR3 has 15 residues. Losses at the gene ends were 8 bases for V and 2 bases for J; bases not matched to a gene: 4. CDR3 coding DNA: TGTGCCAGCGTAACAGGGGGCGCTGGGGCCAACGTCCTGACTTTC. As protein: CASVTGGAGANVLTF.

The chain uses TRBV2 and TRBJ2-5; D not resolved. The CDR3 extends over 16 amino acids. Germline loops: CDR1 SNHLY, CDR2 FYNNEI. The V gene lost 0 bases and the J gene lost 1 base, with 12 bases spanning the gap. This chain's CDR3 is CASSEAAAGGQETQYF. The CDR3 region has the DNA TGTGCCAGCAGTGAAGCCGCGGCAGGTGGCCAAGAGACCCAGTACTTC.

The rearrangement links TRBV5-6 to TRBJ1-2; 7 bases are shared with TRBD1. J gave up 2 bases and V 0 bases, and 1 base lay outside the gene matches. The germline V gene has CDR1 SGHDT and CDR2 YYEEEE. CDR3 length equals 14 residues. CDR3 protein: CASSLVGGNYGYTF. The CDR3 nucleotides are TGTGCCAGCAGCTTGGTAGGGGGCAACTATGGCTACACCTTC.

The CDR3 loop reads CASSTGGGRTEAFF. DNA of the CDR3: TGTGCCAGCAGTACAGGGGGCGGGCGAACTGAAGCTTTCTTT. The chain couples TRBV27 to TRBJ1-1; 9 bases align to TRBD1. This CDR3 comprises 14 residues. The V and J ends lost 5 bases and 5 bases, in that order; junction bases with no gene match: 6. Germline V gene data show CDR1 as MNHEY and CDR2 as SMNVEV (reference sequence).

The rearrangement uses TRBV9 and TRBJ1-3, with TRBD1 identical over 10 bases. The length of the CDR3 is 18 residues. Germline V CDR1 and CDR2: SGDLS, YYNGEE. V dropped 0 bases and J dropped 0; count of bases not matched to a gene: 6. The CDR3 protein is CASSVAGTGVSSGNTIYF. Here the CDR3 DNA reads TGTGCCAGCAGCGTAGCCGGGACAGGGGTTTCCTCTGGAAACACCATATATTTT. Using reference TRBV9 and TRBJ1-3 for the parts outside the CDR3, the full variable domain is DSGVTQTPKHLITATGQRVTLRCSPRSGDLSVYWYQQSLDQGLQFLIQYYNGEERAKGNILERFSAQQFPDLHSELNLSSLELGDSALYFCASSVAGTGVSSGNTIYFGEGSWLTVV.

This clone came up a few times. The chain has TRBV5-1 and TRBJ2-5; D is undetermined. The CDR3 has 13 amino acids. Looked up from germline, CDR1 is SGHRS and CDR2 is YFSETQ. V was shortened by 4 bases and J by 5 bases, with 12 bases between the two germline ends. In nucleotides, the CDR3 is TGCGCCAGCAGCCCGGACCAGCTGGAGACCCAGTACTTC. As protein: CASSPDQLETQYF.

The rearrangement joins TRBV29-1 to TRBJ1-1; D remains ambiguous. The germline V gene encodes CDR1 SQVTM and CDR2 ANQGSEA. The germline V and J ends were trimmed by 4 bases and 0 bases, with 12 bases remaining between them. The CDR3 is 14 amino acids. CDR3 bases: TGCAGCGTTGCGGTTCAGTCCATGAACACTGAAGCTTTCTTT. Translating gives CSVAVQSMNTEAFF.

The chain links TRBV9 to TRBJ1-3, with TRBD1 identical over 9 bases. With 4 bases clipped from V and 2 bases from J, the junction kept 4 bases outside the gene matches. Per germline, CDR1 SGDLS and CDR2 YYNGEE. The CDR3 loop spans 15 amino acids. The chain's CDR3 is CASSLGTGTGNTIYF. The DNA of the CDR3 is TGTGCCAGCAGCCTCGGGACAGGGACTGGAAACACCATATATTTT.

The genes are TRBV18 and TRBJ1-2; the match to TRBD1 covers 10 bases. Germline CDR1 and CDR2: KGHSH and LQKENI. The V and J ends lost 3 bases and 5 bases, in that order; junction bases with no gene match: 6. The CDR3 length is 15 residues. CDR3 protein: CASSPGGQGEYGYTF. For the CDR3, the DNA is TGTGCCAGCTCACCGGGAGGACAGGGGGAGTATGGCTACACCTTC.

This sequence joins TRBV4-1 and TRBJ2-6; maybe TRBD2 (6 bases). The CDR3 spans 19 residues. Germline loops: CDR1 MGHRA, CDR2 YSYEKL. Trimming took off 3 bases at V and 1 base at J, with 19 bases between the two ends. The chain's CDR3 is CASSQDPLRGGSGANVLTF. CDR3 nucleotide sequence: TGCGCCAGCAGCCAGGACCCTTTACGGGGAGGTTCTGGGGCCAACGTCCTGACTTTC.

This clone was detected a few times. The rearrangement links TRBV18 to TRBJ1-1; D is perhaps TRBD1 (5 bases). The V end was cut by 0 bases, the J end by 5 bases, with 10 bases between. Germline CDR1 KGHSH, CDR2 LQKENI. The CDR3 totals 14 residues. The CDR3 bases are TGTGCCAGCTCACCACCCAATGAGGGGACTGAAGCTTTCTTT. Translated, it gives CASSPPNEGTEAFF.

The chain has TRBV6-6 and TRBJ1-1, with D possibly matching TRBD1 (5 bases). Germline CDR1 MNHNY, CDR2 SVGAGI (reference sequence). Trimming shortened V by 0 bases and J by 1 base, and 9 bases separated the two germline ends. The CDR3 totals 15 residues. The DNA for the CDR3 is TGTGCCAGCAGTTACTCAGGCCAGGGGAACACTGAAGCTTTCTTT. It is translated as CASSYSGQGNTEAFF.

V and J are TRBV5-1 and TRBJ2-7, with D perhaps assigned TRBD1 or TRBD2 (5 bases each). Trimming removed 0 bases at V and 3 bases at J, with 13 bases between. CDR1 is SGHRS and CDR2 is YFSETQ in the germline V gene. This CDR3 has 15 amino acids. The CDR3 is CASSLDPGRSYEQYF. CDR3 nucleotide sequence: TGCGCCAGCAGCTTGGACCCGGGACGTAGCTACGAGCAGTACTTC.

The chain links TRBV5-4 to TRBJ2-2; the D is unclear. This CDR3 comprises 13 residues. V gave up 0 bases and J gave up 5 bases, with 5 bases separating them. From germline, CDR1 is SGHNT and CDR2 YYREEE (reference sequence). CDR3 sequence (DNA): TGTGCCAGCAGCTTGGACCCAACCGGGGAGCTGTTTTTT. Its translation: CASSLDPTGELFF.

This clone has a handful of counts. The rearrangement links TRBV7-2 to TRBJ1-6; 7 bases match TRBD1. Germline CDR1 reads SGHTA; CDR2 reads FQGNSA. J gave up 10 bases and V 5 bases, and 2 bases lay outside the gene matches. The CDR3 is 12 residues long. The CDR3 region has the DNA TGTGCCAGCAGCATCAGGGGGTCACCCCTCCACTTT. This sequence encodes CASSIRGSPLHF.

The chain combines TRBV12-3 or TRBV12-4 with TRBJ1-1, with a possible D match to TRBD1 (6 bases). V lost 7 bases and J lost 6, with 15 bases in between. The CDR3 is made up of 13 amino acids. The CDR3 region is CASTIGGRSEAFF. The CDR3 nucleotides read TGTGCCAGCACCATAGGGGGGAGGTCTGAAGCTTTCTTT.

This sequence joins TRBV18 and TRBJ1-3, with D possibly matching TRBD1 (6 bases). CDR3 length equals 17 residues. In germline, CDR1 is KGHSH, CDR2 LQKENI. Trimming removed 3 bases at V and 0 bases at J, with 15 bases between. This CDR3 is CASSPRQVTSSGNTIYF. CDR3 coding DNA: TGTGCCAGCTCACCTCGACAGGTCACAAGCTCTGGAAACACCATATATTTT.

V and J are TRBV19 and TRBJ1-2; D may be TRBD1 (5 bases). The V and J ends lost 7 bases and 5 bases respectively, with 23 bases between them. Germline loops: CDR1 LNHDA, CDR2 SQIVND (reference sequence). The CDR3 totals 16 residues. The CDR3 DNA follows: TGTGCCAGTAACTCAAGAGCGGCGGGACGGCTATATGGCTACACCTTC. This translates into CASNSRAAGRLYGYTF.

This chain links TRBV5-6 with TRBJ1-4, with unresolved D. Germline V lookup: CDR1 SGHDT, CDR2 YYEEEE. The ends were cut back, 1 base at V and 7 bases at J, with 8 bases in the middle. This CDR3 has 13 residues. The CDR3 protein is CASSLRAAEKLFF. CDR3 coding DNA: TGTGCCAGCAGCTTGAGGGCTGCTGAAAAACTGTTTTTT.

The DNA of the CDR3 is TGTGCCACCAGTGATGCGGGACTTACTAGCAATCAGCCCCAGCATTTT. Its translation: CATSDAGLTSNQPQHF. The chain joins TRBV24-1 to TRBJ1-5; possible D gene TRBD1, 5 bases. V was clipped by 3 bases and J by 0 bases, with 11 bases between them. This CDR3 has 16 amino acids. In germline, CDR1 is KGHDR, CDR2 SFDVKD.

The J gene is TRBJ2-1, the V gene TRBV5-4; TRBD1 matches at 8 bases. Germline V gene lookup returns CDR1 SGHNT and CDR2 YYREEE (reference sequence). Trimming cost V 0 bases and J 7 bases; bases outside gene matches: 9. CDR3 length equals 16 residues. The chain's CDR3 is CASSLEVTGVGNEQFF. CDR3 DNA: TGTGCCAGCAGCTTGGAGGTGACAGGGGTTGGGAATGAGCAGTTCTTC. The variable domain in full, completed from reference TRBV5-4 and TRBJ2-1, reads ETGVTQSPTHLIKTRGQQVTLRCSSQSGHNTVSWYQQALGQGPQFIFQYYREEENGRGNFPPRFSGLQFPNYSSELNVNALELDDSALYLCASSLEVTGVGNEQFFGPGTRLTVL.

The chain carries TRBV6-6 and TRBJ2-5, with unresolved D. Germline CDR1 reads MNHNY; CDR2 reads SVGAGI (reference sequence). CDR3 size: 16 residues. Trimming removed 4 bases from V and 1 base from J, with 16 bases in between. The CDR3 DNA is TGTGCCAGCAGTTTGCCCCGGTGGGATGCCCAAGAGACCCAGTACTTC. It is translated as CASSLPRWDAQETQYF.

This rearrangement joins TRBV14 to TRBJ1-2; D not certain. Looked up from germline, CDR1 is SGHDN and CDR2 is FVKESK. Trimming left V 4 bases short and J 4 bases short, with 22 bases between. The CDR3 is 17 amino acids. CDR3 region: CASSRRPQPVVLYGYTF. Written as DNA, the CDR3 is TGTGCCAGCAGCCGTAGACCACAGCCAGTGGTCCTCTATGGCTACACCTTC.

The chain is built from TRBV18 and TRBJ2-1; TRBD1 aligns across 10 bases. This CDR3 is built from 13 residues. Germline assignment: CDR1 KGHSH and CDR2 LQKENI. V was clipped by 3 bases and J by 9 bases; unmatched bases: 2. CDR3 protein: CASSPRDRGEQFF. CDR3 nucleotide sequence: TGTGCCAGCTCACCCCGGGACAGGGGTGAGCAGTTCTTC.

This clone was observed a handful of times. The chain combines TRBV30 with TRBJ1-5; D gene unclear. Germline loops: CDR1 GTSNPN, CDR2 SVGIG (reference sequence). V was shortened by 2 bases and J by 4 bases, with 15 bases between the two germline ends. This CDR3 contains 15 residues. CDR3 protein: CAWSPSGRLNQPQHF. The CDR3 DNA reads TGTGCCTGGAGTCCAAGCGGCAGGCTTAATCAGCCCCAGCATTTT. The full variable domain, in which reference TRBV30 and TRBJ1-5 provide the parts outside the CDR3, is SQTIHQWPATLVQPVGSPLSLECTVEGTSNPNLYWYRQAAGRGLQLLFYSVGIGQISSEVPQNLSASRPQDRQFILSSKKLLLSDSGFYLCAWSPSGRLNQPQHFGDGTRLSIL.